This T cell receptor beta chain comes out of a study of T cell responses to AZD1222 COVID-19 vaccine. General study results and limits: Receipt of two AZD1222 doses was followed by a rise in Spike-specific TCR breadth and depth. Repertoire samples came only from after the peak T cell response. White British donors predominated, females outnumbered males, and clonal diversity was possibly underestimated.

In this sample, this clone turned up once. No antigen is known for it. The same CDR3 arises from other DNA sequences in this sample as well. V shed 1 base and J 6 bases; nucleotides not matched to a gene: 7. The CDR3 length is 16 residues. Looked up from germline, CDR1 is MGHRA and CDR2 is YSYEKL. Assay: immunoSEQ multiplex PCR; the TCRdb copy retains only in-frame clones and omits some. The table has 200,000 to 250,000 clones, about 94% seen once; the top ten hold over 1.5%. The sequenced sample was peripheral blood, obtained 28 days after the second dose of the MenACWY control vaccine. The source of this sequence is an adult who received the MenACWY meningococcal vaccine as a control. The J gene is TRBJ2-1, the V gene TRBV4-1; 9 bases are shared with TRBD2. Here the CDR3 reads CASSQAPGLAVNEQFF. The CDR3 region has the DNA TGCGCCAGCAGCCAAGCCCCGGGACTAGCAGTCAATGAGCAGTTCTTC.